These 30 T cell receptor beta chains came from one sample sequenced in a study of T cells in Graves' hyperthyroidism and ophthalmopathy. The TCR beta CDR3 regions underwent amplification using RNA transcripts as the source. The study used the HTBI primer set for a first-round RT-PCR of the TCR CDR3. TCRdb fed the multiplex PCR reads into MiXCR, producing one record per CDR3 protein. The sample lists 130,000 to 150,000 distinct CDR3 sequences; less than 25% were seen once. The sequenced sample consisted of blood. These receptors came from a woman in her 50s with Graves' hyperthyroidism that later progressed to Graves' ophthalmopathy.

V and J are TRBV25-1 and TRBJ1-5; D ambiguous. V gave up 8 bases and J gave up 4 bases, with 12 bases separating them. The CDR3 length is 13 residues. The germline V gene has CDR1 MGHDK and CDR2 SYGVNS. CDR3 region: CASEGDGNQPQHF. In DNA, the CDR3 is TGTGCCAGCGAGGGCGATGGGAATCAGCCCCAGCATTTT.

The sample holds many counts of this clonotype. The rearrangement links TRBV7-3 to TRBJ1-5; 9 nucleotides agree with TRBD1. V lost 5 bases and J lost 3; bases outside the gene matches: 8. The CDR3 contains 16 residues. Looked up from germline, CDR1 is SGHTA and CDR2 is FQGTGA. The CDR3 spells CASSPEDRGPNQPQHF. DNA of the CDR3: TGTGCCAGCAGCCCTGAGGACAGGGGACCCAATCAGCCCCAGCATTTT.

The sample holds many counts of this clonotype. The J gene is TRBJ2-7, the V gene TRBV2; D is unclear. Germline CDR1 SNHLY, CDR2 FYNNEI. The CDR3 is made up of 12 amino acids. V was cut by 5 bases and J by 2 bases, with 7 bases left in between. DNA for the CDR3: TGTGCCAGCAGTATAATGACCTACGAGCAGTACTTC. Protein sequence: CASSIMTYEQYF.

The V and J genes are TRBV5-1 and TRBJ2-3; TRBD1 matches at 10 bases. Germline-derived CDR1 and CDR2 are SGHRS and YFSETQ. CDR3 length equals 15 residues. The J segment lost 1 base and the V segment lost 5 bases, leaving 4 bases of the junction unmatched. For the CDR3, the DNA is TGCGCCAGCAGAGAGGGGACAGGGGGCACAGATACGCAGTATTTT. It encodes CASREGTGGTDTQYF.

The chain recombines TRBV3-1 with TRBJ2-6; 10 bases align to TRBD1. This CDR3 has 19 residues. Germline V gene lookup returns CDR1 LGHDT and CDR2 YNNKEL (reference sequence). With 4 bases clipped from V and 2 bases from J, the junction kept 11 bases outside the gene matches. The CDR3 sequence: CASSPDLGQGVAGANVLTF. DNA for the CDR3: TGTGCCAGCAGCCCTGACCTCGGACAGGGGGTGGCTGGGGCCAACGTCCTGACTTTC.

At least ten counts were recorded for this clonotype. V usage is TRBV2 and J usage is TRBJ2-3; TRBD2 matches at 9 bases. V lost 4 bases to trimming and J lost 8 bases; unmatched junction nucleotides: 22. This CDR3 is 19 amino acids long. The germline V gene encodes CDR1 SNHLY and CDR2 FYNNEI. CDR3 region: CASSATAGDGSGRRGTQYF. CDR3 in DNA: TGTGCCAGCAGTGCTACTGCCGGGGATGGTAGCGGGAGAAGGGGTACGCAGTATTTT. Complete variable domain (other parts from reference TRBV2 and TRBJ2-3): EPEVTQTPSHQVTQMGQEVILRCVPISNHLYFYWYRQILGQKVEFLVSFYNNEISEKSEIFDDQFSVERPDGSNFTLKIRSTKLEDSAMYFCASSATAGDGSGRRGTQYFGPGTRLTVL.

A remark on this clonotype: This could be a read error, since a much larger clone is one nucleotide away. J is TRBJ1-1 and V is TRBV11-2; D perhaps matches TRBD1 (5 bases). Germline V lookup: CDR1 SGHAT, CDR2 FQNNGV. This CDR3 spans 15 amino acids. CDR3 DNA sequence: TGTGCCAACAGCTTCGGGGCCCCCGGCGGCACTGAAGCTTTCTTT. Its protein is CANSFGAPGGTEAFF.

The rearrangement uses TRBV4-1 and TRBJ2-3; 12 bases fit TRBD1. Germline CDR1 MGHRA, CDR2 YSYEKL. CDR3 length: 20 residues. J was trimmed by 3 bases and V by 0 bases; bases with no gene match: 13. The CDR3 spells CASSQEDRDRGPYGTDTQYF. The CDR3 bases are TGCGCCAGCAGCCAAGAGGACCGGGACAGGGGGCCTTACGGTACAGATACGCAGTATTTT.

The CDR3 coding sequence is TGTGCCAGCAGCCAAGATGCTAGCGGGAGTTACGAGCAGTACTTC. It yields the protein CASSQDASGSYEQYF. The V gene is TRBV4-2, the J gene TRBJ2-7, with TRBD2 identical over 10 bases. Germline V CDR1 and CDR2: LGHNA, YNFKEQ. This CDR3 is 15 amino acids long. The V segment lost 0 bases and the J segment 4 bases; nucleotides outside the gene matches: 3.

This clonotype showed up just a few times. The V call is TRBV28, the J call TRBJ2-3; TRBD1 might be the D (5 bases). Deletions cut 8 bases from V and 6 bases from J, with 21 bases between. Looked up from germline, CDR1 is MDHEN and CDR2 is SYDVKM. CDR3 length: 15 amino acids. As DNA, the CDR3 is TGTGCCAGCTCGATGGCAGGACCTCAGGGCGATACGCAGTATTTT. Its translation: CASSMAGPQGDTQYF.

This clonotype was seen many times. The genes are TRBV4-1 and TRBJ1-1; no firm D call. V was trimmed by 1 base and J by 1 base, leaving 7 bases between them. Germline V gene data show CDR1 as MGHRA and CDR2 as YSYEKL. The CDR3 is 14 amino acids. CDR3 sequence reads: CASSQVRRNTEAFF. In DNA form, the CDR3 reads TGCGCCAGCAGCCAAGTCCGGAGGAACACTGAAGCTTTCTTT.

This clonotype was seen repeatedly, ten times or more. The genes are TRBV7-3 and TRBJ2-2, with TRBD1 identical over 7 bases. The CDR3 is 14 residues long. Germline trimming cut 10 bases from V and 7 bases from J; bases unmatched to any gene: 12. CDR1 SGHTA and CDR2 FQGTGA come from the germline V gene. The CDR3 DNA follows: TGTGCCACTCGACTTAGGGGGCAGAGCGGGGAGCTGTTTTTT. It yields the protein CATRLRGQSGELFF.

In its sample, this clonotype was seen a few times. J is TRBJ1-5 and V is TRBV19, with D hard to call. This CDR3 has 15 residues. V gave up 5 bases and J gave up 5 bases, with 16 bases separating them. The germline CDR1 and CDR2 sequences are LNHDA and SQIVND (reference sequence). Here the CDR3 DNA reads TGTGCCAGTAGTCCCGTAAAGACCCTGGATCAGCCCCAGCATTTT. This gives the protein CASSPVKTLDQPQHF.

This clonotype appeared many times. This chain joins TRBV6-1 and TRBJ1-5; the D gene is possibly TRBD1 (6 bases). The CDR3 is 13 residues long. The V gene lost 5 bases and the J gene lost 2 bases, with 7 bases spanning the gap. CDR1 is MNHNS and CDR2 is SASEGT in the germline V gene. The DNA of the CDR3 is TGTGCCAGCAGTAACAGGGGCAATCAGCCCCAGCATTTT. It is translated as CASSNRGNQPQHF.

In this sample, this clonotype turned up a few times. The chain joins TRBV20-1 to TRBJ2-1, with 7 positions matching TRBD1. In germline, CDR1 is DFQATT, CDR2 SNEGSKA (reference sequence). The junction had 6 bases not matched to a gene; V was cut back by 5 bases and J by 8 bases. This CDR3 is built from 12 residues. CDR3 sequence: CSAAPDRDEQFF. CDR3 sequence (DNA): TGCAGTGCTGCCCCCGACAGGGATGAGCAGTTCTTC.

This clonotype was observed a handful of times. The genes are TRBV20-1 and TRBJ1-5; D might be TRBD1 (6 bases). Germline-derived CDR1 and CDR2 are DFQATT and SNEGSKA (reference sequence). Trimming removed 6 bases from V and 0 bases from J, with 18 bases in between. The CDR3 covers 16 residues. The CDR3 DNA is TGCAGTGCACAGACAGGCTGGGGGATTAGCAATCAGCCCCAGCATTTT. It specifies CSAQTGWGISNQPQHF.

V gene TRBV24-1 combines with J gene TRBJ2-7; the D is unclear. V was clipped by 5 bases and J by 0 bases, with 7 bases between them. In germline, CDR1 is KGHDR, CDR2 SFDVKD. This CDR3 has 13 residues. In nucleotides, the CDR3 is TGTGCCACCAGTGGGGCAGGCTCCTACGAGCAGTACTTC. The encoded protein is CATSGAGSYEQYF.

This clonotype occurred many times. This rearrangement joins TRBV12-3 or TRBV12-4 to TRBJ1-1; a possible D gene is TRBD1 (5 bases). The CDR3 totals 13 residues. Trimming removed 6 bases at V and 6 bases at J, with 14 bases between. In nucleotides, the CDR3 is TGTGCCAGCAGCCAACGGTGGGGCGCTGAAGCTTTCTTT. This codes for CASSQRWGAEAFF.

This clonotype appeared many times. This chain uses TRBV6-1 with TRBJ2-5, with 7 bases matching TRBD1. The CDR3 contains 14 residues. The trim removed 7 bases at V and 5 bases at J, leaving 10 bases unmatched. Germline CDR1 and CDR2: MNHNS and SASEGT. The CDR3 nucleotides are TGTGCCAGCATGACAGGGACGCTCGCTGAGACCCAGTACTTC. It translates to CASMTGTLAETQYF.

This clonotype was detected many times. CDR3 residues: CASSHLAGVGNEQFF. CDR3 DNA: TGCGCCAGCAGCCACCTAGCGGGAGTGGGGAATGAGCAGTTCTTC. The chain links TRBV4-1 to TRBJ2-1, with 10 bases identical to TRBD2. V lost 3 bases and J lost 7; bases outside the gene matches: 6. Germline-derived CDR1 and CDR2 are MGHRA and YSYEKL. The CDR3 has 15 residues.

There are a few counts of this clonotype. V usage is TRBV6-5 and J usage is TRBJ2-5; tentative D call: TRBD2 (6 bases). Trimming left V 2 bases short and J 5 bases short, with 15 bases between. The CDR3 consists of 15 residues. The germline V gene encodes CDR1 MNHEY and CDR2 SVGAGI. CDR3 sequence reads: CASSYGGRDSETQYF. CDR3 sequence (DNA): TGTGCCAGCAGTTACGGTGGGCGGGATAGTGAGACCCAGTACTTC.

The sample holds many counts of this clonotype. The CDR3 spells CASSLGGTDYEQYF. In DNA form, the CDR3 reads TGTGCCAGCAGCTTGGGCGGGACGGATTACGAGCAGTACTTC. The chain carries TRBV7-2 and TRBJ2-7; perhaps TRBD2 as D (6 bases). CDR3 length: 14 residues. Germline lookup yields CDR1 SGHTA and CDR2 FQGNSA. V was trimmed by 3 bases and J by 4 bases, leaving 13 bases between them. The full variable domain, in which reference TRBV7-2 and TRBJ2-7 provide the parts outside the CDR3, is GAGVSQSPSNKVTEKGKDVELRCDPISGHTALYWYRQSLGQGLEFLIYFQGNSAPDKSGLPSDRFSAERTGGSVSTLTIQRTQQEDSAVYLCASSLGGTDYEQYFGPGTRLTVT.

This clonotype qualifies as medium-sized (0.01 to 0.1%). The gene calls are TRBV28 and TRBJ2-1; TRBD1 might be the D (6 bases). Germline V lookup: CDR1 MDHEN, CDR2 SYDVKM. Trimming left V 2 bases short and J 8 bases short, with 13 bases between. The CDR3 covers 14 residues. The CDR3 region has the DNA TGTGCCAGCAGTTTAACTCAGGGGTGGGATGAGCAGTTCTTC. Translated: CASSLTQGWDEQFF.

This clonotype was counted at least ten times. The chain is built from TRBV2 and TRBJ2-7, with D possibly TRBD2 on 6 matching bases. The germline CDR1 and CDR2 sequences are SNHLY and FYNNEI. The V and J ends lost 3 bases and 4 bases respectively, with 16 bases between them. CDR3 length: 15 residues. The chain's CDR3 is CASSDQGPRGYEQYF. The CDR3, as DNA: TGTGCCAGCAGTGATCAGGGACCTCGGGGGTACGAGCAGTACTTC.

This chain connects TRBV28 to TRBJ2-7; TRBD1 matches 12 bases. The CDR3 loop spans 15 amino acids. Germline trimming cut 2 bases from V and 5 bases from J; bases unmatched to any gene: 4. The germline V gene encodes CDR1 MDHEN and CDR2 SYDVKM. CDR3 coding DNA: TGTGCCAGCAGTTTACCCGGGACAGGGGGCAACGAGCAGTACTTC. This gives the protein CASSLPGTGGNEQYF. Drawing the rest from reference TRBV28 and TRBJ2-7, the complete variable domain is DVKVTQSSRYLVKRTGEKVFLECVQDMDHENMFWYRQDPGLGLRLIYFSYDVKMKEKGDIPEGYSVSREKKERFSLILESASTNQTSMYLCASSLPGTGGNEQYFGPGTRLTVT.

This clonotype was counted only a few times. The chain uses TRBV20-1 and TRBJ1-1; a weak D match, TRBD1 (6 bases). The CDR3 loop spans 14 amino acids. Trimming shortened V by 6 bases and J by 0 bases, and 14 bases separated the two germline ends. Germline CDR1 and CDR2: DFQATT and SNEGSKA (reference sequence). The CDR3 reads CSAEGGDMNTEAFF. The CDR3 region has the DNA TGCAGTGCGGAGGGAGGGGACATGAACACTGAAGCTTTCTTT.

This chain uses TRBV19 with TRBJ2-2; perhaps TRBD2 as D (5 bases). The germline V gene encodes CDR1 LNHDA and CDR2 SQIVND (reference sequence). V shed 8 bases and J shed 7 bases, with 20 bases lying between them. The CDR3 totals 15 residues. The CDR3 loop is CASRRALGEGGELFF. In DNA form, the CDR3 reads TGTGCCAGTCGGCGGGCCCTCGGTGAGGGCGGGGAGCTGTTTTTT. Supplemented by reference TRBV19 and TRBJ2-2, the full variable domain reads DGGITQSPKYLFRKEGQNVTLSCEQNLNHDAMYWYRQDPGQGLRLIYYSQIVNDFQKGDIAEGYSVSREKKESFPLTVTSAQKNPTAFYLCASRRALGEGGELFFGEGSRLTVL.

This clonotype was detected only a few times. The chain couples TRBV28 to TRBJ2-5; TRBD1 matches 9 bases. CDR3 length equals 15 residues. V was clipped by 3 bases and J by 4 bases; unmatched bases: 6. Per the germline V gene, CDR1 is MDHEN and CDR2 is SYDVKM. CDR3 DNA: TGTGCCAGCAGTTTCAAACAGGGGGCGCGAGAGACCCAGTACTTC. It specifies CASSFKQGARETQYF. The whole variable domain, remainder taken from reference TRBV28 and TRBJ2-5, is DVKVTQSSRYLVKRTGEKVFLECVQDMDHENMFWYRQDPGLGLRLIYFSYDVKMKEKGDIPEGYSVSREKKERFSLILESASTNQTSMYLCASSFKQGARETQYFGPGTRLLVL.

There are many counts of this clonotype. V gene TRBV29-1 combines with J gene TRBJ2-7, with 12 nucleotides matching TRBD1. The CDR3 contains 14 residues. Germline V lookup: CDR1 SQVTM, CDR2 ANQGSEA. Germline trimming cut 6 bases from V and 6 bases from J; bases unmatched to any gene: 9. CDR3 residues: CSVAAGTGGREQYF. Written as DNA, the CDR3 is TGCAGCGTCGCCGCCGGGACAGGGGGCCGCGAGCAGTACTTC.

This clonotype was recorded many times. The gene calls are TRBV2 and TRBJ2-2; 11 bases are shared with TRBD1. The V and J ends lost 3 bases and 5 bases, in that order; junction bases with no gene match: 2. CDR1 SNHLY and CDR2 FYNNEI come from the germline V gene. The CDR3 has 15 amino acids. Here the CDR3 reads CASSDGTGGTGELFF. In nucleotides, the CDR3 is TGTGCCAGCAGTGACGGGACAGGGGGAACCGGGGAGCTGTTTTTT.